The clone carrying this T cell receptor beta chain was recorded many times. The antigen is not known. The observed sequence ends 3 residues before the CDR3 terminus, with the missing tail filled in from the germline J gene. These data originate in a study of T cell clonality in common variable immunodeficiency. The CDR3 sequence is 13 residues long. In germline, CDR1 is SGHRS, CDR2 YFSETQ. Trimming left V 4 bases short and J 6 bases short, with 13 bases between. Measured with immunoSEQ multiplex PCR; TCRdb has only the in-frame clones, and not every one. Altogether about 33,000 clones were found in the sample, and no singletons occur. Study-level results: Fewer deletions and N-nucleotide insertions were reportedly seen in common variable immunodeficiency TCR beta sequences.

Input material: peripheral blood mononuclear cells. The chain links TRBV5-1 to TRBJ1-2; possible D gene TRBD1, 6 bases. This TCR derives from a human donor with common variable immunodeficiency. This chain's CDR3 is CASSLGQLHGYTF. The CDR3 DNA, read in part, is TGCGCCAGCAGCCTCGGACAGCTCCATGGC.